These 10 T cell receptor beta chains were sequenced from one sample in a study of T cells in Graves' hyperthyroidism and ophthalmopathy. It was RNA transcripts that yielded the amplified TCR beta CDR3 regions. Using the HTBI primer set, a first-round RT-PCR was run on the TCR CDR3. TCRdb re-called the multiplex PCR reads through MiXCR, storing one row per CDR3 protein. The data contain under 300,000 distinct CDR3 sequences, 14% to 15% of them seen just once; the ten biggest clones take up 13%. The sequenced material came from blood. Receptor source: a woman aged 40 to 50 with Graves' hyperthyroidism that later progressed to Graves' ophthalmopathy.

This clonotype was counted many times. The chain combines TRBV10-3 with TRBJ2-5, with D possibly being TRBD1 or TRBD2 (5 bases each). The CDR3 is 14 amino acids. The ends were cut back, 0 bases at V and 2 bases at J, with 7 bases in the middle. Germline values: CDR1 ENHRY, CDR2 SYGVKD. The CDR3 region has the DNA TGTGCCATCAGTGAGTCGGGGACGCAAGAGACCCAGTACTTC. It codes for CAISESGTQETQYF.

This clonotype has ten or more counts. This chain uses TRBV28 with TRBJ2-3; 9 bases match TRBD2. Germline assignment: CDR1 MDHEN and CDR2 SYDVKM. This CDR3 has 16 residues. The J segment lost 4 bases and the V segment lost 3 bases, leaving 8 bases of the junction unmatched. This chain's CDR3 is CASSFLVAGGPDTQYF. The DNA of the CDR3 is TGTGCCAGCAGTTTTCTTGTCGCGGGAGGGCCAGATACGCAGTATTTT. The whole variable domain, remainder taken from reference TRBV28 and TRBJ2-3, is DVKVTQSSRYLVKRTGEKVFLECVQDMDHENMFWYRQDPGLGLRLIYFSYDVKMKEKGDIPEGYSVSREKKERFSLILESASTNQTSMYLCASSFLVAGGPDTQYFGPGTRLTVL.

This clonotype was observed at least ten times. The chain recombines TRBV12-3 or TRBV12-4 with TRBJ2-7, with D unclear. This CDR3 contains 12 residues. The ends were cut back, 5 bases at V and 6 bases at J, with 11 bases in the middle. DNA for the CDR3: TGTGCCAGCAGTATACACTGGGGCGAGCAGTACTTC. Translated, it gives CASSIHWGEQYF.

This clonotype was detected ten times or more. The chain joins TRBV19 to TRBJ1-5, with 7 nucleotides matching TRBD1. The CDR3 consists of 14 residues. After removal of 8 bases from V and 7 bases from J, the junction contained 11 bases not matched to a gene. Germline assignment: CDR1 LNHDA and CDR2 SQIVND (reference sequence). This chain's CDR3 is CASSRGGPAQPQHF. CDR3 coding DNA: TGTGCCAGTTCCAGGGGGGGGCCTGCACAGCCCCAGCATTTT.

This clonotype came up once. A much larger clone lies one base from this, so it may be a read error. The chain is built from TRBV20-1 and TRBJ2-5; TRBD2 might be the D (5 bases). CDR1 and CDR2 from the germline V gene are DFQATT and SNEGSKA (reference sequence). This CDR3 comprises 16 residues. Here the CDR3 reads CSARDPLAKAGETQSF. CDR3 in DNA: TGCAGTGCTAGAGATCCCCTAGCAAAGGCTGGAGAGACCCAGTCCTTC.

There are many counts of this clonotype. This rearrangement joins TRBV6-2 or TRBV6-3 to TRBJ2-3, with unresolved D. The CDR3 runs 15 residues. Trimming cost V 0 bases and J 0 bases, with 7 bases left between them. The germline gives CDR1 MNHEY, CDR2 SVGEGT. The chain's CDR3 is CASSYSGLSTDTQYF. The CDR3 DNA is TGTGCCAGCAGTTACTCTGGCTTGAGCACAGATACGCAGTATTTT.

There are many counts of this clonotype. This chain connects TRBV20-1 to TRBJ2-1, with TRBD2 identical over 10 bases. CDR3 length equals 16 residues. Germline-derived CDR1 and CDR2 are DFQATT and SNEGSKA (reference sequence). The V segment lost 6 bases and the J segment 9 bases; nucleotides outside the gene matches: 17. The CDR3 coding sequence is TGCAGTGCCCGGGCTAGCGGGAGTGGTGTACATGGTGAGCAGTTCTTC. Translated: CSARASGSGVHGEQFF.

This clonotype was recorded a few times. This chain uses TRBV5-1 with TRBJ2-3, with a weak D call TRBD2 (6 bases). Germline CDR1 and CDR2: SGHRS and YFSETQ. Deletions cut 4 bases from V and 0 bases from J, with 18 bases between. This CDR3 comprises 17 residues. CDR3 nucleotide sequence: TGCGCCAGCAGCGCGCCCCAGCTAGCGATAAGCACAGATACGCAGTATTTT. Protein product: CASSAPQLAISTDTQYF.

There are many counts of this clonotype. The chain carries TRBV12-3 or TRBV12-4 and TRBJ2-2; D unclear. V gave up 5 bases and J gave up 4 bases, with 14 bases separating them. The CDR3 totals 15 residues. The DNA of the CDR3 is TGTGCCAGCAGTCCCCCCCGGAGAGCCACCGGGGAGCTGTTTTTT. It encodes CASSPPRRATGELFF.

In this sample, this clonotype turned up many times. The chain recombines TRBV24-1 with TRBJ2-2; D gene ambiguous. V was trimmed by 4 bases and J by 0 bases, leaving 8 bases between them. Germline values: CDR1 KGHDR, CDR2 SFDVKD. The CDR3 has 15 residues. The CDR3 loop reads CATSETRSNTGELFF. For the CDR3, the DNA is TGTGCCACCAGTGAAACCAGATCGAACACCGGGGAGCTGTTTTTT.